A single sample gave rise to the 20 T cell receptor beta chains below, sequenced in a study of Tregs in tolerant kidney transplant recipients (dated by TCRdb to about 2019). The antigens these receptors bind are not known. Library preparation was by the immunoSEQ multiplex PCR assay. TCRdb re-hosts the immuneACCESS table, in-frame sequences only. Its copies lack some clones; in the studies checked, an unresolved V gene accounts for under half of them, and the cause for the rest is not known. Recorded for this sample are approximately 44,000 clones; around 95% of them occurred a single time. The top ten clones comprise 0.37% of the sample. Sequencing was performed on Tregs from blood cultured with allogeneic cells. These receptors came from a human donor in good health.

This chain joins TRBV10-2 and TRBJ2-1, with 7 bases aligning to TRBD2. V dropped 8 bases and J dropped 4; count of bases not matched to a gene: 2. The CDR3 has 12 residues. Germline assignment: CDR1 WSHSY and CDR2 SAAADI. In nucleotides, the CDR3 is TGCGCCAGCGCGGGACTATACAATGAGCAGTTCTTC. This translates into CASAGLYNEQFF.

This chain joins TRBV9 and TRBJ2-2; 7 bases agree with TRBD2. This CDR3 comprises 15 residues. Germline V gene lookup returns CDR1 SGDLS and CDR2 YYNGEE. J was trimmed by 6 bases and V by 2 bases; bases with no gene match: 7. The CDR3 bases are TGTGCCAGCAGCGTCTCCACTGGACTAGCCGGGGAGCTGTTTTTT. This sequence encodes CASSVSTGLAGELFF.

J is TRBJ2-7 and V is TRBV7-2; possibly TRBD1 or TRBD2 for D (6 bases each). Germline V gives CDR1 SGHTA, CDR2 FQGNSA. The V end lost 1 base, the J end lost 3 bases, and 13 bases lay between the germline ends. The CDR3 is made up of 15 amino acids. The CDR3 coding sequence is TGTGCCAGCAGCTTAGGGAGCAGGGGAGGCTACGAGCAGTACTTC. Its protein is CASSLGSRGGYEQYF.

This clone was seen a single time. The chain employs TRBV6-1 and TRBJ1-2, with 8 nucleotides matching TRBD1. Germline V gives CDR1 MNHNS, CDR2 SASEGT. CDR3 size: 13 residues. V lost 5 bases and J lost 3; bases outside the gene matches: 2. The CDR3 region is CASSPQGDYGYTF. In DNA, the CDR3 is TGTGCCAGCAGTCCACAGGGGGACTATGGCTACACCTTC.

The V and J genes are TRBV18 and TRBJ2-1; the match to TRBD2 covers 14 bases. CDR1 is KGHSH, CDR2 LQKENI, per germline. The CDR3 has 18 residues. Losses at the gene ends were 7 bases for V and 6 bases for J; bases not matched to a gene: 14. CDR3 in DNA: TGTGCCAGCTGGGGACTAGCGGGAGTCCCCCACCTCTCCAATGAGCAGTTCTTC. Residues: CASWGLAGVPHLSNEQFF. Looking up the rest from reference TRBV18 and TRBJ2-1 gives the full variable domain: NAGVMQNPRHLVRRRGQEARLRCSPMKGHSHVYWYRQLPEEGLKFMVYLQKENIIDESGMPKERFSAEFPKEGPSILRIQQVVRGDSAAYFCASWGLAGVPHLSNEQFFGPGTRLTVL.

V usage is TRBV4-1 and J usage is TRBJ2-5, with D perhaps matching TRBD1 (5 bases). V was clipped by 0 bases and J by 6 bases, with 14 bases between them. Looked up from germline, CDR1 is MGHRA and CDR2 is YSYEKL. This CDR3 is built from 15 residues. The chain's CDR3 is CASSQDRAGPKTQYF. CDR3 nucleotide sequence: TGCGCCAGCAGCCAAGATCGGGCAGGGCCGAAGACCCAGTACTTC.

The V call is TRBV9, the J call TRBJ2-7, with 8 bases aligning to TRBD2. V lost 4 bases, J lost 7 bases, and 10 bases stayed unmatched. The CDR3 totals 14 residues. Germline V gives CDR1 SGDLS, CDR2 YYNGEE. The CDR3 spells CASSPGLVPGEQYF. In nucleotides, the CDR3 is TGTGCCAGCAGCCCGGGACTAGTCCCCGGGGAGCAGTACTTC.

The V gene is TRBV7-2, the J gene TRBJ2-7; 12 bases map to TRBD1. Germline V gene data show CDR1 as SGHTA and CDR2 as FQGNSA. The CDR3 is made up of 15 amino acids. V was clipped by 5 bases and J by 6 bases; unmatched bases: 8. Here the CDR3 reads CASSRSGTGGFEQYF. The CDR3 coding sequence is TGTGCCAGCAGCCGCTCCGGGACAGGGGGCTTCGAGCAGTACTTC.

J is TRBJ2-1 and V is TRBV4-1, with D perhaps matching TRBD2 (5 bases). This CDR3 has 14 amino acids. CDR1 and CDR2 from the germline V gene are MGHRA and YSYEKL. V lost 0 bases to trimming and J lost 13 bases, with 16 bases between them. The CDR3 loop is CASSQEVTRRYQFF. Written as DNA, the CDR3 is TGCGCCAGCAGCCAAGAAGTCACCCGGAGGTACCAGTTCTTC.

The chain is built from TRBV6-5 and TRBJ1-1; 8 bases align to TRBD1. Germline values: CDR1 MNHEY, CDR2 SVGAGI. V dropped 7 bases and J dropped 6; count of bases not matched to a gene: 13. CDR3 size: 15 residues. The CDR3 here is CASTRYRGLSAEAFF. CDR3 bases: TGTGCCAGCACTCGGTACAGGGGGTTGTCCGCTGAAGCTTTCTTT.

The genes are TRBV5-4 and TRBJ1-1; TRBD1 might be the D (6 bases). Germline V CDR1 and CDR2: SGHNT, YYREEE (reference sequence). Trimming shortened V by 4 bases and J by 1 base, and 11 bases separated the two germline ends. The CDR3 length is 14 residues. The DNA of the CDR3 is TGTGCCAGCAGCCTCCGGGACAAGAACACTGAAGCTTTCTTT. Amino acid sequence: CASSLRDKNTEAFF. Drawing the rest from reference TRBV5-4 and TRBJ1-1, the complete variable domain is ETGVTQSPTHLIKTRGQQVTLRCSSQSGHNTVSWYQQALGQGPQFIFQYYREEENGRGNFPPRFSGLQFPNYSSELNVNALELDDSALYLCASSLRDKNTEAFFGQGTRLTVV.

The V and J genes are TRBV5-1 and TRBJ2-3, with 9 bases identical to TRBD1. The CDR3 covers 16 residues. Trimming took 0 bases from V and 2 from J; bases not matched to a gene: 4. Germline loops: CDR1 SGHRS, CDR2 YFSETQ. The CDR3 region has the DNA TGCGCCAGCAGCTTGGGAGGACAGGGGATCACAGATACGCAGTATTTT. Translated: CASSLGGQGITDTQYF.

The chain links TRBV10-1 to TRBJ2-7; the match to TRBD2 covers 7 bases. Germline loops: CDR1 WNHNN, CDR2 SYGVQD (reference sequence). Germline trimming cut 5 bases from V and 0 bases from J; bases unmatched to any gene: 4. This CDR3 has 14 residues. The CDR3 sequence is CASSFGGSSYEQYF. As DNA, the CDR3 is TGCGCCAGCAGTTTCGGCGGGAGCTCCTACGAGCAGTACTTC.

In DNA, the CDR3 is TGTGCCAGCAGCCATACAGGGCTAGGCACAGATACGCAGTATTTT. It yields the protein CASSHTGLGTDTQYF. The chain is built from TRBV6-1 and TRBJ2-3; a possible D gene is TRBD1 (6 bases). The germline V gene encodes CDR1 MNHNS and CDR2 SASEGT. Trimming took 6 bases from V and 1 from J, leaving 14 bases between them. The CDR3 spans 15 residues.

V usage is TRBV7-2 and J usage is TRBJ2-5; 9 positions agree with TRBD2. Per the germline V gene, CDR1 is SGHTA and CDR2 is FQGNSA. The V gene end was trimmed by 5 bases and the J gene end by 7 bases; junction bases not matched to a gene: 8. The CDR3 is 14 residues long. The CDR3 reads CASSRKLAGSTQYF. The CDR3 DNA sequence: TGTGCCAGCAGCAGAAAGCTAGCGGGGTCGACCCAGTACTTC.

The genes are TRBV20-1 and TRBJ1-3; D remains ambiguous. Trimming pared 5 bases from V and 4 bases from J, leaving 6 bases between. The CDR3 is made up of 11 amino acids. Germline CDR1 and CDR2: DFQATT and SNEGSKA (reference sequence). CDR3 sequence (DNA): TGCAGTGCTTCTAGGGGAAACACCATATATTTT. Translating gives CSASRGNTIYF.

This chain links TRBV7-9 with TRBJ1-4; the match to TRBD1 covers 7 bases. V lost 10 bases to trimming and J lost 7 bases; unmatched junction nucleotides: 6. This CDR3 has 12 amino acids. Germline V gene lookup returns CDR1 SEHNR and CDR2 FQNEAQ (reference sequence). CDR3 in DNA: TGTGCCACCACAGGGGTGGGTGAAAAACTGTTTTTT. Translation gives CATTGVGEKLFF.

The CDR3, as DNA: TGTGCCAGCAGCGTGGTGGGCCCCGGTGCGCAGTTCTTC. This sequence encodes CASSVVGPGAQFF. V and J are TRBV7-3 and TRBJ2-1; D remains ambiguous. Germline CDR1 reads SGHTA; CDR2 reads FQGTGA. The CDR3 covers 13 residues. The V gene lost 5 bases and the J gene lost 12 bases, with 17 bases spanning the gap.

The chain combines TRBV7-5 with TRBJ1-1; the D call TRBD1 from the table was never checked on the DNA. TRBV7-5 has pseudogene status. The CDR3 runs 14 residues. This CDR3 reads CARSFGQGHTEAFF. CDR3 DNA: TGTGCCAGAAGCTTTGGGCAGGGTCACACTGAAGCTTTCTTT.

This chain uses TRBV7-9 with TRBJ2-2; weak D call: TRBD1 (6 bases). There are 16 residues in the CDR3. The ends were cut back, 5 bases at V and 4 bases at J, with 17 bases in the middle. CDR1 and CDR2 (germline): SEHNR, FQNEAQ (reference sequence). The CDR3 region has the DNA TGTGCCAGCAGCCTACAGGGACGTGGTAGCACCGGGGAGCTGTTTTTT. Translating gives CASSLQGRGSTGELFF.